A selection of T cell receptor beta chains follows, all from one sample in a study of glioma-infiltrating T cells. Via MiXCR, TCRdb re-called the multiplex PCR reads, giving one row per CDR3 protein. The sample includes approximately 120,000 distinct CDR3 sequences, about 25% seen only once; the top ten take 30% to 35%. Sequenced: glioma tissue, nonneoplastic brain tissue, or PBMCs (not recorded which). These receptors were obtained from a human donor with low-grade glioma or glioblastoma, undergoing nonglioma brain surgery, or in good health (not recorded which). Each CDR3 is given with its conserved first and last residue. D genes are given only for firm matches. Size is stated for part of the rows, as once, few or many counts, or as a class when the clone is expanded.

abundance | d_gene | j_gene | v_gene | CDR3nt | CDR3aa
NA | NA | TRBJ2-1 | TRBV3-1 | TGTGCCAGCAGCCCACATACCCCGGGACGCCGGGCAACGGACAATGAGCAGTTCTTC | CASSPHTPGRRATDNEQFF
few | TRBD1 | TRBJ1-4 | TRBV29-1 | TGCAGCGTGAGACAGGGTCTTGGCGAAAAACTGTTTTTT | CSVRQGLGEKLFF
many | NA | TRBJ1-1 | TRBV7-7 | TGTGCTAGCAGCCCTATAGGTGAGAAGAACACTGAAGCTTTCTTT | CASSPIGEKNTEAFF
many | NA | TRBJ2-1 | TRBV7-2 | TGTGCCAGCAGCCCCTTGGGGGAGACAGGGAGGAATGAGCAGTTCTTC | CASSPLGETGRNEQFF
few | NA | TRBJ1-2 | TRBV4-1 | TGCGCCAGCAGCCAAGGCATAGGAGACCGATTCTATGGCTACACCTTC | CASSQGIGDRFYGYTF
many | NA | TRBJ2-1 | TRBV2 | TGTGCCAGCAGTCCCCCCCCCAATGAGCAGTTCTTC | CASSPPPNEQFF
many | TRBD1 | TRBJ1-1 | TRBV9 | TGTGCCAGCAGCGTAGTCGTAGGGACAGGTAACACTGAAGCTTTCTTT | CASSVVVGTGNTEAFF
many | NA | TRBJ2-5 | TRBV6-5 | TGTGCCAGCAGTTACTCGGCAGGCACCCCGATGACCCAGTACTTC | CASSYSAGTPMTQYF
NA | NA | TRBJ2-7 | TRBV6-2/TRBV6-3 | TGTGCCATCAGTGACTTAGGGTACGAGCAGTACTTC | CAISDLGYEQYF
NA | NA | TRBJ2-1 | TRBV7-9 | TGTGCCAGCAGCCCGCGAGGAAGGGGAGCTTACAATGAGCAGTTCTTC | CASSPRGRGAYNEQFF
many | TRBD2 | TRBJ2-1 | TRBV28 | TGTGCCAGCAGTCCCGGGACTAGCGGAGTTAGGGAGCAGTTCTTC | CASSPGTSGVREQFF
many | NA | TRBJ2-1 | TRBV27 | TGTGCCAGCAGTTTATGGTTTGGGCGGGACGCCTACAATGAGCAGTTCTTC | CASSLWFGRDAYNEQFF
few | TRBD2 | TRBJ2-1 | TRBV3-1 | TGTGCCAGCAGCCTGACTAGCGGCGAGCAGTTCTTC | CASSLTSGEQFF
NA | NA | TRBJ1-1 | TRBV20-1 | TGCAGTGCTAGAGATGTAGGTGGTTCACCACAAACTTTCTTT | CSARDVGGSPQTFF
many | TRBD1 | TRBJ2-2 | TRBV29-1 | TGCAGCGTTCGCTCGACAGGGACGAACACCGGGGAGCTGTTTTTT | CSVRSTGTNTGELFF
once | NA | TRBJ2-2 | TRBV27 | TGTACCAGCAGATACCGCACCGGGGAGCTGTTTTTT | CTSRYRTGELFF